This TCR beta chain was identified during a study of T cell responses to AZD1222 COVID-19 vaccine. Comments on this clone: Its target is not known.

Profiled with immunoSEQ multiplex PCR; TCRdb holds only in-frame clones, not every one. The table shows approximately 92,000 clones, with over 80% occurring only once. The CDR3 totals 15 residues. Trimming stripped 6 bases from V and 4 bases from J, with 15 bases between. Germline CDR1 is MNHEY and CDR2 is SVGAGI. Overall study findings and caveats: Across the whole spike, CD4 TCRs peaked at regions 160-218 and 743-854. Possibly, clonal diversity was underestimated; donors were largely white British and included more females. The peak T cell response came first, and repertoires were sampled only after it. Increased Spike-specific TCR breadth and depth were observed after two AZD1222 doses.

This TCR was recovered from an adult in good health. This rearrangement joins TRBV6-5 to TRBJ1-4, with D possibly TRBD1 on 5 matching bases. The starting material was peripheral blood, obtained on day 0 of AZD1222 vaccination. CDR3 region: CASSPSGPNNEKLFF. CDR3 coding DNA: TGTGCCAGCAGCCCATCGGGACCTAATAATGAAAAACTGTTTTTT.